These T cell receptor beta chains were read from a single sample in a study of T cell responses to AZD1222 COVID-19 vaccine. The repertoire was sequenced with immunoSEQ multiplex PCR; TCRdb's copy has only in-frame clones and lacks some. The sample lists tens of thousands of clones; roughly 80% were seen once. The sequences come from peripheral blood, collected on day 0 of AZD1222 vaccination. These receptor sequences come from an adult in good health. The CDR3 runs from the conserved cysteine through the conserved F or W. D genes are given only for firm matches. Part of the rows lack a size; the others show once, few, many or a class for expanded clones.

TGTGCCATCAGTGGTACCGGGACTAGCGGGAGTGGGTCCTACAATGAGCAGTTCTTC | CAISGTGTSGSGSYNEQFF | TRBJ2-1 | TRBV10-3 | TRBD2 | once
TGTGCCAGCAGCCTAGACAGCGGATATCAGCCCCAGCATTTT | CASSLDSGYQPQHF | TRBJ1-5 | TRBV9 | - | once
TGTGCCAGCAGCCCCTCGGACAGGAGGAATGAAAAACTGTTTTTT | CASSPSDRRNEKLFF | TRBJ1-4 | TRBV25-1 | TRBD1 | -
TGTGCCAGCAGCCAAGAAACGGAGGGGAATGAGCAGTTCTTC | CASSQETEGNEQFF | TRBJ2-1 | TRBV4-2 | - | -
TGTGCCAGCAGGTCGACGGAGACCTTTAATTCACCCCTCCACTTT | CASRSTETFNSPLHF | TRBJ1-6 | TRBV2 | - | -
TGTGCCAGTAGTACCCTAGCGGGAGGGTCCGTCCACGAGCAGTACTTC | CASSTLAGGSVHEQYF | TRBJ2-7 | TRBV19 | TRBD2 | -
TGTGCCAGCAGCTTGGCCTCCATTACCGGGGAGCTGTTTTTT | CASSLASITGELFF | TRBJ2-2 | TRBV5-5 | - | -
TGTGCCAGTAGTATCGACTGGAAGAACACTGAAGCTTTCTTT | CASSIDWKNTEAFF | TRBJ1-1 | TRBV19 | - | once
TGTGCCACCAGCTTAGACAGGGTCTCTGGAAACACCATATATTTT | CATSLDRVSGNTIYF | TRBJ1-3 | TRBV15 | TRBD1 | -
TGTGCCAGCAGCCAATCGATAGGGTTGGGGGATCAGCCCCAGCATTTT | CASSQSIGLGDQPQHF | TRBJ1-5 | TRBV16 | - | -
TGTGCCACCCCCGTCGGCGGAGACCACACTGAAGCTTTCTTT | CATPVGGDHTEAFF | TRBJ1-1 | TRBV24-1 | - | -
TGTGCCAGCAGTGAGCTATCCAGGGAGGCTGAAGCTTTCTTT | CASSELSREAEAFF | TRBJ1-1 | TRBV2 | - | -
TGTGCCAGCAGCTCACCTCGGGACTCGTGGGGTGAGCAGTTCTTC | CASSSPRDSWGEQFF | TRBJ2-1 | TRBV11-2 | - | -
TGTGCCAGTAGTATAGTAGGGGTGACCTACGAGCAGTACTTC | CASSIVGVTYEQYF | TRBJ2-7 | TRBV19 | - | -
TGTGCCACCAGCAGAGGAGGGGCTGACTACAATGAGCAGTTCTTC | CATSRGGADYNEQFF | TRBJ2-1 | TRBV15 | - | -
TGTGCCGGGAATCAACGCTTGGCGTCTGAAGCTTTCTTT | CAGNQRLASEAFF | TRBJ1-1 | TRBV2 | - | -
TGTGCCAGCAGTCCGGGTGGGACTAGCGGGAGGTATGAGCAGTTCTTC | CASSPGGTSGRYEQFF | TRBJ2-1 | TRBV7-2 | TRBD2 | few
TGTGCCAGCAGTTTATGGGGCGGGGAAACCCCCAGTGAGCAGTACTTC | CASSLWGGETPSEQYF | TRBJ2-7 | TRBV28 | - | -
TGCGCCAGCAGTGAGTCTCCAGGGACCGGGGAGCTGTTTTTT | CASSESPGTGELFF | TRBJ2-2 | TRBV10-1 | - | few
TGTGCCTGGAGTGTACGGATTCCCCGGAAGGGGAACACTGAAGCTTTCTTT | CAWSVRIPRKGNTEAFF | TRBJ1-1 | TRBV30 | - | -
TGCGCCAGCAGCACGACTAGCGGAGCGAACACCGGGGAGCTGTTTTTT | CASSTTSGANTGELFF | TRBJ2-2 | TRBV5-1 | TRBD2 | -
TGTGCCAGCAGTGACAGCCATGGCTACACCTTC | CASSDSHGYTF | TRBJ1-2 | TRBV28 | - | -
TGTGCCAGCAGCTTAAGCGGCACCTCCTACGAGCAGTACTTC | CASSLSGTSYEQYF | TRBJ2-7 | TRBV11-3 | - | few
TGTGCCAGCAAGCGTGGTGAGGCGTCCAACTATGGCTACACCTTC | CASKRGEASNYGYTF | TRBJ1-2 | TRBV6-5 | - | once
TGTGCCAGCAGCTGGACTCTACAAGAGACCCAGTACTTC | CASSWTLQETQYF | TRBJ2-5 | TRBV7-6 | - | -
TGTGCCTGGAGCCGCGGACTAGCGGGAGTCGGCAATGAGCAGTTCTTC | CAWSRGLAGVGNEQFF | TRBJ2-1 | TRBV30 | TRBD2 | once
TGTGCCAGCAGCCAAGATATCGGACTGGAGAACACCGGGGAGCTGTTTTTT | CASSQDIGLENTGELFF | TRBJ2-2 | TRBV4-2 | - | -